This TCR beta chain was retrieved from a study of PD-L1 blockade in urothelial cancer. The overall study: Blood was analyzed 3 weeks (second dose) and 6 weeks after treatment start.

Synthetic spike-ins, TCR analog templates, were added into each PCR. Sequencing used immunoSEQ multiplex PCR; TCRdb keeps in-frame clones, though not all of them. Of tens of thousands of clones listed, roughly 90% were seen once; the top ten hold 1.5% to 2%. Whole-study findings and limits: For durable-benefit patients, tumor-associated blood clones expanded more at 3 weeks.

For this clone: Its antigen is unidentified.

Between the trimmed V and J ends, which lost 1 base and 2 bases, there was a span of 12 bases. The germline gives CDR1 MNHNS, CDR2 SASEGT. The CDR3 covers 15 residues. Documented time point: pretreatment peripheral blood. The receptor comes from a man aged 55-75 years with urothelial cancer. The sample in question was PBMCs, obtained around atezolizumab (anti-PD-L1) treatment. This chain connects TRBV6-1 to TRBJ2-7; a possible D gene is TRBD1 (6 bases). The chain's CDR3 is CASSEGPGVAYEQYF. CDR3 nucleotides: TGTGCCAGCAGTGAAGGGCCAGGGGTTGCCTACGAGCAGTACTTC.